This T cell receptor beta chain was retrieved from a study of blood T cells in healthy people across ages (dated by TCRdb to the mid-2010s). For the wider study: In model experiments, template switching captured about one uniquely barcoded TCR beta cDNA molecule for every two T cells. Four age groups were formed from the donors: young (average approximately 15 years), middle-aged (more than 35), aged (roughly 59) and long-lived (less than 85). Donors of different ages were randomly distributed across sequencing lanes to avoid experimental bias. Using deep sequencing normalized with unique cDNA molecular identifiers, the study measured how TCR beta repertoire diversity changes with age. Two additional independent replicas of 1 million unique cDNA reads from the same blood draw were analyzed for two donors (one aged 18 to 30 and one aged 80 or older).

Broader findings and caveats from the paper: Observed TCR beta diversity per million T cells fell roughly linearly with age, and a significant reduction was already apparent by age roughly 40. Compared with the aged group, more naive CD4+ T cells, fewer expanded clones and increased TCR diversity were shown by the long-lived group, suggesting age selection. Conclusive comparison of naive and antigen-experienced compartments was prevented by the profiling of bulk unsorted PBMCs. Estimates of total diversity from one million sequenced T cells were regarded as lower bounds and underestimates. Donor CMV infection status was unknown, potentially confounding age-related changes in expanded clonotypes. A strong correlation was found between observed TCR beta diversity and the percentage of naive T cells measured by flow cytometry.

Donors were 30 to 45 systemically healthy Caucasian individuals from Russia aged roughly 6 to 95 years. Each donor gave ten milliliters of peripheral blood, collected into EDTA-treated Vacutainer tubes. Ficoll-Paque density-gradient centrifugation was used to isolate PBMCs, with at least 6 million obtained per sample. Total RNA was extracted from PBMCs with Trizol reagent, with at least 5.5 micrograms obtained per sample. For every donor, an aliquot of PBMCs went through flow cytometry to measure the percentages of naive CD45RAhigh/CD27high T cells. Library preparation was by 5' RACE. Instrument used: Illumina HiSeq 2500. A second about 7 to 11 cycle PCR used a sample-barcoded 5' primer and a J-beta primer mix. A template-switch 5' adaptor carrying 12 random nucleotides introduced a unique molecular identifier onto each TCR beta cDNA molecule. Each sample yielded at least 2.5 million CDR3-containing paired-end reads. First-strand cDNA was synthesized from all RNA with the Mint cDNA synthesis kit, primed by a TRBC-specific oligonucleotide. All cDNA was treated with uracil-DNA glycosylase and then went through a first 18-cycle PCR with the universal primers M1SS and BC2_uni_R. Per the authors' processing: For normalization, 1 million high-quality reads were randomly selected from each sample, with every read carrying a distinct molecular identifier. Instead of being binned into consensus sequences, reads that shared molecular identifiers were thrown out. MiTCR, with a Q25 quality threshold and the strictest error-elimination algorithm, was used for CDR3 identification, clonotype clustering and error correction. A nonparametric unseen species model using Euler transformation provided a lower-bound estimate of total TCR beta diversity. TCRdb reprocessed the public reads (quality trimming at Q25 with fastp, clone calling with MiXCR) and kept in-frame beta chains. Entries that share a CDR3 protein sequence are merged under the most common genes and DNA. These V and J calls originate from TCRdb's pipeline instead of the authors' own analysis. A total of more than 700,000 distinct CDR3 sequences appear in this sample, about 55% of them only once. Clones ranked in the top ten supply about 42% of the sample.

To note about this clonotype: The clone's antigen remains unknown. It has no much larger one-base neighbor in the sample; base qualities were not kept.

CDR1 and CDR2, per the germline V gene, are MDHEN and SYDVKM. Unmatched junction bases come to 11, with V trimmed by 4 bases and J by 2 bases. The CDR3 covers 16 residues, taking in both the cysteine and the phenylalanine. The read is trimmed to its CDR3 DNA, 48 bases read in frame from base 1. The sample comprised blood. The rearrangement combines TRBV28 with TRBJ2-7, with 7 junctional bases fitting TRBD2. This receptor was taken from an elderly man in good health. The DNA reads as follows: TGTGCCAGCAGTTCCCCGGGGGGACTGGACCCCTACGAGCAGTACTTC. It codes for CASSSPGGLDPYEQYF.